These T cell receptor beta chains were read from a single sample in a study of CD8 T cells in ankylosing spondylitis. TCRdb itself ran the 5' RACE reads through MiXCR, one entry per CDR3 protein. The sample lists over 75,000 distinct CDR3 sequences, roughly 9.6% occurring once. What was sequenced was blood, either unsorted or a sorted T cell fraction (not recorded which). These receptors all come from a male donor with ankylosing spondylitis or in good health (not recorded which). CDR3s include the opening cysteine and the closing phenylalanine or tryptophan.

j_call v_call cdr3_aa
TRBJ1-4 TRBV7-9 CASSLPGQGNEKLFF
TRBJ2-5 TRBV12-3/TRBV12-4 CASSLALSGPEKRTGDQETQYF
TRBJ2-3 TRBV28 CAVAGAPRWADTQYF
TRBJ2-7 TRBV29-1 CSVVEKTYEQYF
TRBJ2-1 TRBV28 CASGPGGRSYNEQFF
TRBJ2-7 TRBV27 CASSLSSSGIYEQYF
TRBJ2-7 TRBV29-1 CSVEEGQGSKQYF
TRBJ1-3 TRBV5-1 CASSEEFPGNTIYF
TRBJ1-2 TRBV7-2 CASSLAGEGYTF
TRBJ2-1 TRBV5-5 CASSFGSGGYNEQFF
TRBJ1-3 TRBV29-1 CSVAPARAGNTIYF
TRBJ2-3 TRBV20-1 CSAVIRRDTQYF
TRBJ2-7 TRBV27 CASSLSQGVSYEQYF
TRBJ2-7 TRBV5-5 CASRKGHDLPTYEQYF
TRBJ2-7 TRBV20-1 CSASPPGLPLYEQYF
TRBJ2-2 TRBV9 CASSDDGGPNTGELFF
TRBJ1-5 TRBV11-2 CASSLQGRGNQPQHF
TRBJ1-2 TRBV5-1 CASSIDASGYGYTF
TRBJ2-2 TRBV5-4 CASSLGGRGAGELFF
TRBJ2-5 TRBV9 CASSLTGTRRETQYF
TRBJ2-7 TRBV5-1 CASSWTGVSYEQYF
TRBJ2-3 TRBV29-1 CSVEFVRGDTDTQYF
TRBJ2-5 TRBV5-1 CASSFGRTDRGSLGETQYF
TRBJ2-3 TRBV11-3 CASSLRSGGAGTDTQYF
TRBJ2-1 TRBV5-1 CASRRRTSGGTSYNEQFF
TRBJ2-6 TRBV5-1 CASEGGSGANVLTF
TRBJ2-3 TRBV12-3/TRBV12-4 CASTPTRRDIGDTQYF
TRBJ2-1 TRBV12-3/TRBV12-4 CASSATSLPYDEQFF
TRBJ2-3 TRBV9 CASSVDSGELADTQYF
TRBJ2-3 TRBV28 CVSSGTSGGIDTQYF
TRBJ2-7 TRBV20-1 CSARMPEGYEQYF
TRBJ2-6 TRBV28 CASSSPSLAGANVLTF
TRBJ2-7 TRBV5-4 CASSLGPTGVGGEQYF
TRBJ2-3 TRBV21-1 CASSKEERGQAFTDTQYF
TRBJ2-7 TRBV3-1 CASSQDFLAGAEQYF
TRBJ2-1 TRBV7-9 CATKPGTGHNEQFF
TRBJ1-3 TRBV29-1 CSVEAAGQGNTIYF
TRBJ1-5 TRBV6-5 CASSLGQGSQPQHF
TRBJ2-5 TRBV7-8 CASSKNRAGQETQYF
TRBJ2-5 TRBV15 CATRPGEGMETQYF
TRBJ2-5 TRBV7-9 CASSLGGTTQETQYF
TRBJ2-1 TRBV4-2 CASSQDALAGGPDEQFF
TRBJ2-1 TRBV24-1 CATSDFYRAEQFF